The T cell receptor beta chain described here comes from a study of T-cell reconstitution after alpha-beta-depleted transplantation in children. This CDR3 comprises 15 residues. V was pared by 2 bases and J by 2 bases, with 10 bases between. The germline V gene has CDR1 MNHEY and CDR2 SMNVEV (reference sequence). For TCRbeta, the library was prepared with unique molecular identifiers. In TCRdb, the PCR reads were re-called with MiXCR into one record per CDR3 protein. The sample has roughly 500,000 distinct CDR3 sequences; approximately 29% are singletons. The material was PBMCs from the stem cell graft donor, obtained from the stem cell graft. The V call is TRBV27, the J call TRBJ2-1; D remains ambiguous. The receptor comes from a human donor who donated a stem cell graft to a child with aplastic anemia. The CDR3, as DNA: TGTGCCAGCAGTTTAAGGGTCGCAACCTACAATGAGCAGTTCTTC. The encoded protein is CASSLRVATYNEQFF.